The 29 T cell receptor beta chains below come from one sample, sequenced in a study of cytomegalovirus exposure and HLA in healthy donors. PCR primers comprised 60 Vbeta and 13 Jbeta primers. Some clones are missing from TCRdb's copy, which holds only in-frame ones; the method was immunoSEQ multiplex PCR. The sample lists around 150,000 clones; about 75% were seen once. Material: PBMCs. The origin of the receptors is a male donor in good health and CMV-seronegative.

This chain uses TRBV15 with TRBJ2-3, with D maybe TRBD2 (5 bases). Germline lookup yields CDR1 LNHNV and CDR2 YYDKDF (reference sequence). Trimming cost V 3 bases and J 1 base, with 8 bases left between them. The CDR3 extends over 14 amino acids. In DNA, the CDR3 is TGTGCCACCAGCAGTGGGAGTCGCACAGATACGCAGTATTTT. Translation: CATSSGSRTDTQYF.

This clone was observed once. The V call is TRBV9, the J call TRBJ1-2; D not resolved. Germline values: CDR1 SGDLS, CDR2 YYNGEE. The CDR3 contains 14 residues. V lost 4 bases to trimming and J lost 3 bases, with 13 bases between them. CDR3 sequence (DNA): TGTGCCAGCAGCATTACGGGGTCGGACTATGGCTACACCTTC. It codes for CASSITGSDYGYTF.

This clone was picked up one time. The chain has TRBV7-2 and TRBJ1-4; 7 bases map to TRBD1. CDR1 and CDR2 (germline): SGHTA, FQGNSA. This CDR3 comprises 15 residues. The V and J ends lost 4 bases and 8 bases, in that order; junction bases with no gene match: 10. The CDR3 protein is CASSWLGTTGEKLFF. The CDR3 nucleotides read TGTGCCAGCAGCTGGCTGGGGACGACAGGGGAAAAACTGTTTTTT.

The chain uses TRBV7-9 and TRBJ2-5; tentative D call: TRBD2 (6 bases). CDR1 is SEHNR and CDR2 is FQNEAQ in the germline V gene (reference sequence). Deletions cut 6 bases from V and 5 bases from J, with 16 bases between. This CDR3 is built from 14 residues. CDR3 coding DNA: TGTGCCAGCAGTGTGCGGGACTCTTCGGAGACCCAGTACTTC. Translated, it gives CASSVRDSSETQYF.

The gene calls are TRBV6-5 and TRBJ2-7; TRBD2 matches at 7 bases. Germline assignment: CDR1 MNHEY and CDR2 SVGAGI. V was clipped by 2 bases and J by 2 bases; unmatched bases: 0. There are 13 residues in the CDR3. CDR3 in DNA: TGTGCCAGCAGTTACGCGGGAGCCTACGAGCAGTACTTC. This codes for CASSYAGAYEQYF.

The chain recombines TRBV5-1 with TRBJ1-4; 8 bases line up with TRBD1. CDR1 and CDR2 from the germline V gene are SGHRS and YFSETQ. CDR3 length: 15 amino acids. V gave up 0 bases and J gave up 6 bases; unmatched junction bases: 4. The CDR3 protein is CASSLADRDDEKLFF. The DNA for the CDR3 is TGCGCCAGCAGCTTGGCGGACAGGGACGATGAAAAACTGTTTTTT.

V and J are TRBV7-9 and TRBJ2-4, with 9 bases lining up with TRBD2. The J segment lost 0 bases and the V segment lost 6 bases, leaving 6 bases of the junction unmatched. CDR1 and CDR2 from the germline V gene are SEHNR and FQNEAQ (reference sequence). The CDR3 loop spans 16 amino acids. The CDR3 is CASSPSGNLAKNIQYF. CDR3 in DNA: TGTGCCAGCAGTCCTAGCGGGAACTTAGCCAAAAACATTCAGTACTTC.

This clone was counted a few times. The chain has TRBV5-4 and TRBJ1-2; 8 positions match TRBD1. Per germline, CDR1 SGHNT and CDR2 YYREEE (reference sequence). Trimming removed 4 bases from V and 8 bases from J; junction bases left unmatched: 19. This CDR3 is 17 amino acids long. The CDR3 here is CASSPGQGRIQLGGYTF. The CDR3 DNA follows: TGTGCCAGCAGCCCTGGACAGGGACGAATCCAATTGGGAGGCTACACCTTC.

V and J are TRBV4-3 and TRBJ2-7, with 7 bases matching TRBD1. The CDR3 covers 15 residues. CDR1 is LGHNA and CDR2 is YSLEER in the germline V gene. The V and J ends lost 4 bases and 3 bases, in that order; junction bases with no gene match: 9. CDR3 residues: CASSREQGTGYEQYF. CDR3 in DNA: TGCGCCAGCAGCCGCGAACAGGGGACGGGCTACGAGCAGTACTTC.

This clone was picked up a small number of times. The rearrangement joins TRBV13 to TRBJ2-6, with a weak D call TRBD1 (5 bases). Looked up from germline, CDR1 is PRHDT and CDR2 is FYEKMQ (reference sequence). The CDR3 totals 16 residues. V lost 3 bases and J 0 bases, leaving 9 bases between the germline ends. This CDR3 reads CASSLGLSSGANVLTF. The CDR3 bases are TGTGCCAGCAGCTTGGGGCTCAGCTCTGGGGCCAACGTCCTGACTTTC.

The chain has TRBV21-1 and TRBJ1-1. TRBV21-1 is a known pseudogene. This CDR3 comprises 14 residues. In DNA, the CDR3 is TGTGCCAGCAGCAAAAGGGCGAGGGCCACTGAAGCTTTCTTT. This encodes CASSKRARATEAFF.

CDR3 DNA: TGTGCCAGTAGTCTCGACCTAGCGGGGCTCACAGATACGCAGTATTTT. Its protein is CASSLDLAGLTDTQYF. The rearrangement uses TRBV19 and TRBJ2-3; 9 bases map to TRBD2. Germline V CDR1 and CDR2: LNHDA, SQIVND (reference sequence). The CDR3 totals 16 residues. V shed 5 bases and J 2 bases; nucleotides not matched to a gene: 8.

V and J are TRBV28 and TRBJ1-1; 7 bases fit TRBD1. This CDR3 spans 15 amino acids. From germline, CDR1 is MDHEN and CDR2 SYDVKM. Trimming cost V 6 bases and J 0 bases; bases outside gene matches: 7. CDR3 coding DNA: TGTGCCAGCAGACCCTCGACAGGGATGAACACTGAAGCTTTCTTT. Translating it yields CASRPSTGMNTEAFF.

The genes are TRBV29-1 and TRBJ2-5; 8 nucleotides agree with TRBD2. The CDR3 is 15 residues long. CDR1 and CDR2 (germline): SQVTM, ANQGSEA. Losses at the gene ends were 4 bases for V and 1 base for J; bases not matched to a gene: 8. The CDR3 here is CSVGVAGLAQETQYF. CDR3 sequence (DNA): TGCAGCGTTGGAGTAGCGGGGCTCGCCCAAGAGACCCAGTACTTC.

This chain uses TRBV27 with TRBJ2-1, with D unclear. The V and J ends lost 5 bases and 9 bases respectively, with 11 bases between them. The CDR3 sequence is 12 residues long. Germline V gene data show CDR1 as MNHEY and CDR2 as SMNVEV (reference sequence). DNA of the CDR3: TGTGCCAGCAGTCGAGGTAGCCTTGAGCAGTTCTTC. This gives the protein CASSRGSLEQFF.

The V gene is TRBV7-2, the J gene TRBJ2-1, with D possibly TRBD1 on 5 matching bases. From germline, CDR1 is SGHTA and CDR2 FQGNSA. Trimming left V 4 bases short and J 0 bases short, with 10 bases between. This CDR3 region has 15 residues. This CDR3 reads CASSSGGASYNEQFF. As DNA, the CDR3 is TGTGCCAGCAGCTCCGGTGGGGCCTCCTACAATGAGCAGTTCTTC.

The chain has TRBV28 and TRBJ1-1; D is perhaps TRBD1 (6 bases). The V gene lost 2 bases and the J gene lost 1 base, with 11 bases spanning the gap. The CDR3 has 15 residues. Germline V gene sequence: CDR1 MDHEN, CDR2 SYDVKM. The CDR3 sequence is CASSLIATGNTEAFF. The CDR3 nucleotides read TGTGCCAGCAGTTTAATTGCGACAGGGAACACTGAAGCTTTCTTT.

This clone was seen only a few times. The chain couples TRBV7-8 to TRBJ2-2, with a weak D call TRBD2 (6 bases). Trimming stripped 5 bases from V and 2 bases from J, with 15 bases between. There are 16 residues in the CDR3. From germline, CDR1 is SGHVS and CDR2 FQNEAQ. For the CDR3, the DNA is TGTGCCAGCAGCCCCGGCGGGACTTCTAACACCGGGGAGCTGTTTTTT. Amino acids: CASSPGGTSNTGELFF.

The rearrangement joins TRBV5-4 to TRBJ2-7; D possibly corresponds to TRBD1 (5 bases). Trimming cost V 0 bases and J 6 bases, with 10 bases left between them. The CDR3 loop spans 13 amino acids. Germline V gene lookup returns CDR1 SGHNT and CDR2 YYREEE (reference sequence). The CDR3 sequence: CASSLAGFREQYF. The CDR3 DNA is TGTGCCAGCAGCTTGGCAGGGTTTCGCGAGCAGTACTTC.

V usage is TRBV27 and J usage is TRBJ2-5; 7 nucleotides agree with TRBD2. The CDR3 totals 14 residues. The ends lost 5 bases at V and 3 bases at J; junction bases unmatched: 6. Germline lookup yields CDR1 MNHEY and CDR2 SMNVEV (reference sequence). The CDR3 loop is CASSPQGGEETQYF. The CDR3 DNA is TGTGCCAGCAGTCCGCAGGGAGGGGAAGAGACCCAGTACTTC.

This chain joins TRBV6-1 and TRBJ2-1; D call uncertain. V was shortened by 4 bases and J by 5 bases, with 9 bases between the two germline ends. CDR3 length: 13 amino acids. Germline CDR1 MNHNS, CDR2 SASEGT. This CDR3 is CASSAPLDNEQFF. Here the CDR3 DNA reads TGTGCCAGCAGTGCCCCACTTGACAATGAGCAGTTCTTC.

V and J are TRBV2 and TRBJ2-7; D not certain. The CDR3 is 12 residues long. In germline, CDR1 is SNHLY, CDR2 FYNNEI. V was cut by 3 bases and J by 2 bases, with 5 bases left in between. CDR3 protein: CASSDTAYEQYF. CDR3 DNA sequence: TGTGCCAGCAGTGACACGGCCTACGAGCAGTACTTC.

The CDR3 spells CASRFTGARRDTEAFF. CDR3 coding DNA: TGTGCCAGTAGGTTCACCGGGGCCCGGAGGGACACTGAAGCTTTCTTT. The chain uses TRBV19 and TRBJ1-1; D is perhaps TRBD1 (5 bases). This CDR3 comprises 16 residues. Germline CDR1 and CDR2: LNHDA and SQIVND (reference sequence). Between the trimmed V and J ends, which lost 6 bases and 3 bases, there was a span of 20 bases.

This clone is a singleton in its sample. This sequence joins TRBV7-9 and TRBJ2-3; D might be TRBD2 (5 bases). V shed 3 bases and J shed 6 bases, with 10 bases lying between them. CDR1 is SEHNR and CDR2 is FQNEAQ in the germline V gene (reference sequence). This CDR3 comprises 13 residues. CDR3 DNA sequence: TGTGCCAGCAGCTTCGAGAGGAGGGATACGCAGTATTTT. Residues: CASSFERRDTQYF.

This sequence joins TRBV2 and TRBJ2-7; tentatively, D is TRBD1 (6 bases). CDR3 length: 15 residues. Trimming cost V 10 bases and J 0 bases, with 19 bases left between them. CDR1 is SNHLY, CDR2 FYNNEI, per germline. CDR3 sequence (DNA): TGTGCCACCGCAAGACAGGAGACGAGCTCCTACGAGCAGTACTTC. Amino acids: CATARQETSSYEQYF. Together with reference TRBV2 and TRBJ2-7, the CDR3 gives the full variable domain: EPEVTQTPSHQVTQMGQEVILRCVPISNHLYFYWYRQILGQKVEFLVSFYNNEISEKSEIFDDQFSVERPDGSNFTLKIRSTKLEDSAMYFCATARQETSSYEQYFGPGTRLTVT.

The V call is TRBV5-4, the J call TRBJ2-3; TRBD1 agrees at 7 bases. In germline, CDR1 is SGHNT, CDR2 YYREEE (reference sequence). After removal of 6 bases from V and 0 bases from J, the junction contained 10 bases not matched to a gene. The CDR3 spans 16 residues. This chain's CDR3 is CASTKGGPTSTDTQYF. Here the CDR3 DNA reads TGTGCCAGCACCAAAGGGGGCCCAACTAGCACAGATACGCAGTATTTT.

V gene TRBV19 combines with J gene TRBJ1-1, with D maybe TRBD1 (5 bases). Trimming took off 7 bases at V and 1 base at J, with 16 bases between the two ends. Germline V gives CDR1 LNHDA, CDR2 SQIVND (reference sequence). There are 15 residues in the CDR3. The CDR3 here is CASIRGGRKNTEAFF. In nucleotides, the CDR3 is TGTGCCAGTATCCGGGGGGGGAGGAAGAACACTGAAGCTTTCTTT.

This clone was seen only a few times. The CDR3 region has the DNA TGTGCCAGCTCACCTCAAGACTTAAGTCGGGAGACCCAGTACTTC. Residues: CASSPQDLSRETQYF. The chain recombines TRBV18 with TRBJ2-5; D ambiguous. In germline, CDR1 is KGHSH, CDR2 LQKENI. Between the trimmed V and J ends, which lost 3 bases and 5 bases, there was a span of 16 bases. This CDR3 spans 15 amino acids.

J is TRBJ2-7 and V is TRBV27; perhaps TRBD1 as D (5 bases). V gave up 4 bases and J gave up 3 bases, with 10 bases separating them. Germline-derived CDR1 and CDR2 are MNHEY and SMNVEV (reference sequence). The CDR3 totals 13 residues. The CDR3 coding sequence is TGTGCCAGCAGTTCCCATAGGGGCTACGAGCAGTACTTC. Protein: CASSSHRGYEQYF.